This passage covers 14 T cell receptor beta chains from one sample sequenced in a study of blood T cell repertoires in COVID-19. The method was immunoSEQ multiplex PCR; TCRdb's version includes in-frame clones alone and lacks a portion of them. The sample records 9,500 to 11,000 clones, 89% being singletons. The sample taken for sequencing was peripheral blood. The source is a human donor in a cohort sampled during active COVID-19.

This clone was picked up one time. The V call is TRBV5-1, the J call TRBJ2-3; 8 nucleotides match TRBD2. CDR3 length equals 15 residues. Trimming cost V 0 bases and J 1 base; bases outside gene matches: 1. Germline CDR1 and CDR2: SGHRS and YFSETQ. The CDR3 DNA is TGCGCCAGCAGCTTGGGGCGGGGGGGCACAGATACGCAGTATTTT. It specifies CASSLGRGGTDTQYF.

The chain recombines TRBV28 with TRBJ1-1; no clear D. The CDR3 has 14 residues. The ends were cut back, 1 base at V and 8 bases at J, with 14 bases in the middle. CDR1 and CDR2 from the germline V gene are MDHEN and SYDVKM. Written as DNA, the CDR3 is TGTGCCAGCAGTTTATCGGGCGGGTCGGAGGAAGCTTTCTTT. It is translated as CASSLSGGSEEAFF.

V gene TRBV10-3 combines with J gene TRBJ1-3; D unresolved. Germline-derived CDR1 and CDR2 are ENHRY and SYGVKD. The CDR3 has 12 residues. V was clipped by 11 bases and J by 6 bases, with 14 bases between them. CDR3 DNA sequence: TGTGCCGTACGTCAGGAGGCAAACACCATATATTTT. It yields the protein CAVRQEANTIYF.

The chain employs TRBV28 and TRBJ2-3; 9 nucleotides agree with TRBD1. Unmatched junction bases numbered 13, after V lost 3 bases and J lost 6 bases. This CDR3 has 17 residues. In germline, CDR1 is MDHEN, CDR2 SYDVKM. The DNA of the CDR3 is TGTGCCAGCAGTTTGTTGGGACAGGGCGTGGGGGAGGATACGCAGTATTTT. Translation: CASSLLGQGVGEDTQYF.

J is TRBJ2-5 and V is TRBV5-1; TRBD2 aligns across 9 bases. Germline loops: CDR1 SGHRS, CDR2 YFSETQ. The CDR3 sequence is 17 residues long. J lost 4 bases, V lost 4 bases, and 14 bases had no gene match. CDR3 sequence reads: CASSPQGWRGGRETQYF. The DNA of the CDR3 is TGCGCCAGCAGCCCCCAAGGGTGGCGGGGGGGCCGAGAGACCCAGTACTTC.

The chain carries TRBV21-1 and TRBJ2-2; TRBD1 reflects the table's D call only, with no check against the DNA. TRBV21-1 is a known pseudogene. CDR3 size: 18 residues. This CDR3 is CASSKEHSRPGESRELFF. DNA for the CDR3: TGTGCCAGCAGCAAAGAACATTCTCGGCCAGGGGAGTCCCGGGAGCTGTTTTTT.

The chain links TRBV9 to TRBJ2-5, with unresolved D. V was shortened by 0 bases and J by 7 bases, with 16 bases between the two germline ends. This CDR3 comprises 15 residues. The V gene's germline CDR1 is SGDLS and CDR2 YYNGEE. CDR3 amino acids: CASSVDGAPDRTQYF. CDR3 DNA sequence: TGTGCCAGCAGCGTAGATGGAGCCCCCGATCGGACCCAGTACTTC.

The chain is built from TRBV5-1 and TRBJ2-7; a possible D gene is TRBD1 (6 bases). Trimming pared 4 bases from V and 5 bases from J, leaving 25 bases between. The CDR3 covers 17 residues. The germline V gene has CDR1 SGHRS and CDR2 YFSETQ. The CDR3 sequence is CASSPGSVQAGADEQYF. CDR3 in DNA: TGCGCCAGCAGCCCTGGGTCGGTTCAGGCAGGGGCGGACGAGCAGTACTTC.

The chain carries TRBV19 and TRBJ1-6, with a weak D call TRBD1 (5 bases). The germline V gene has CDR1 LNHDA and CDR2 SQIVND (reference sequence). V lost 7 bases to trimming and J lost 6 bases, with 19 bases between them. The CDR3 contains 16 residues. The DNA of the CDR3 is TGTGCCAGTACCTCACTCGGGACCGGGGGTAATTCACCCCTCCACTTT. This translates into CASTSLGTGGNSPLHF.

The chain is built from TRBV10-3 and TRBJ2-7; no reliable D call. Germline values: CDR1 ENHRY, CDR2 SYGVKD. V dropped 5 bases and J dropped 2 bases, with 10 bases sitting between them. The CDR3 is 13 amino acids. This chain's CDR3 is CAISTTGTYEQYF. Here the CDR3 DNA reads TGTGCCATCAGTACGACGGGTACCTACGAGCAGTACTTC.

The CDR3 here is CASRNRGLGGEKLFF. The CDR3 nucleotides are TGTGCCAGTAGAAACAGGGGGCTGGGAGGTGAAAAACTGTTTTTT. The chain carries TRBV19 and TRBJ1-4, with 9 bases that match TRBD1. With V trimmed by 6 bases and J by 7 bases, 9 bases remained unmatched. Looked up from germline, CDR1 is LNHDA and CDR2 is SQIVND (reference sequence). The CDR3 extends over 15 amino acids.

This chain connects TRBV28 to TRBJ1-2; 8 nucleotides line up with TRBD1. CDR1 is MDHEN, CDR2 SYDVKM, per germline. The CDR3 covers 14 residues. As DNA, the CDR3 is TGTGTCTCCCGGGACAGGACAACTAACTATGGCTACACCTTC. Its protein is CVSRDRTTNYGYTF.

The chain joins TRBV6-6 to TRBJ1-2, with a possible D match to TRBD1 (5 bases). Trimming removed 5 bases from V and 3 bases from J, with 7 bases in between. The CDR3 is made up of 12 amino acids. Germline CDR1 reads MNHNY; CDR2 reads SVGAGI (reference sequence). The CDR3 spells CASSGGDYGYTF. For the CDR3, the DNA is TGTGCCAGCAGTGGGGGGGACTATGGCTACACCTTC.

This sequence joins TRBV6-5 and TRBJ2-3, with D possibly matching TRBD2 (6 bases). This CDR3 has 15 residues. Germline lookup yields CDR1 MNHEY and CDR2 SVGAGI. The V and J ends lost 0 bases and 1 base respectively, with 8 bases between them. The CDR3 coding sequence is TGTGCCAGCAGTTACTCGCGGGACGGCACAGATACGCAGTATTTT. This codes for CASSYSRDGTDTQYF.